A selection of T cell receptor beta chains follows, all from one sample in a study of metastatic and nonmetastatic thyroid tumors. TCRdb redid the clone calls on the PCR reads using MiXCR. The sample has tens of thousands of clones; approximately 31% are singletons. Sequenced input: tumor tissue. These receptors were taken from a female donor with papillary thyroid cancer or a benign thyroid nodule (not recorded which). Some clones in this sample may be carry-over from other donors' samples. Both conserved end residues are trimmed from each CDR3.

TRBV19	TRBJ1-2	ASSFEQGYGYT
TRBV4-1	TRBJ2-5	ASSHEGLAGKETQY
TRBV12-5	TRBJ2-7	ASGKSGTPYEQY
TRBV5-1	TRBJ1-5	ASSLEGTSRQPQH
TRBV4-1	TRBJ2-1	ASSQTARGGGYNEQF
TRBV4-2	TRBJ2-2	ASSQVLWGELF
TRBV6-5	TRBJ2-1	ASRSVGIDPITYNEQF
TRBV6-2/TRBV6-3	TRBJ1-2	ASSSRDRGLVGYT
TRBV7-8	TRBJ1-2	ASGLGGYGYT
TRBV4-3	TRBJ2-3	ASSLRQGSSTDTQY
TRBV5-1	TRBJ2-3	ASSLGGAHGDTQY
TRBV28	TRBJ1-5	ASSLPGQGYQPQH
TRBV27	TRBJ1-5	ATKPSGTSANQPQH
TRBV5-6	TRBJ1-1	ASTRTGSNMNTEAF
TRBV5-5	TRBJ2-3	ASSLGLPSDTQY
TRBV6-1	TRBJ2-2	ASIRMGEGVGTGELF
TRBV6-2/TRBV6-3	TRBJ2-7	ASSYLAGGGSTYEQY
TRBV4-1	TRBJ1-5	ASSQETANQPQH
TRBV6-2/TRBV6-3	TRBJ2-7	ASSYSWVRNYEQY
TRBV6-1	TRBJ1-2	ASSLRDGYGYT
TRBV6-2/TRBV6-3	TRBJ2-2	ASSYSGTSGFEGGELF
TRBV30	TRBJ2-7	ACYGTGGYEQY
TRBV12-3/TRBV12-4	TRBJ1-5	ASSLLRDQPQH
TRBV2	TRBJ2-7	ASSAQGAGYEQY
TRBV11-2	TRBJ2-5	ASSLLLAGGVDETQY
TRBV28	TRBJ2-7	ASRTSGRVGWGYEQY
TRBV14	TRBJ1-3	ASSQERPGLN
TRBV5-1	TRBJ2-7	ASRPTLSGADEQY
TRBV6-2/TRBV6-3	TRBJ1-2	ASSASGGVYGYT
TRBV24-1	TRBJ2-2	ATSEAGFNTGELF
TRBV10-3	TRBJ2-2	AISERDIGGELF
TRBV10-1	TRBJ2-3	ASSPGVGTDTQY
TRBV19	TRBJ2-1	ATTAPGTSENEQF
TRBV9	TRBJ1-1	ASGQGGGTEAF
TRBV13	TRBJ2-3	ASSPTSGRAGSNTQY
TRBV5-1	TRBJ2-7	ASSLEGHFYEQY
TRBV3-1	TRBJ1-2	ASSQLYGYT
TRBV11-1	TRBJ2-1	ASSPGPSGSTEQF
TRBV2	TRBJ1-2	ASSERAPGTNYGYT
TRBV11-2	TRBJ2-1	ASSPPGLAGLDEQF
TRBV27	TRBJ2-2	ASSEVGVNTGELF
TRBV19	TRBJ2-7	ASSMGLTYEQY
TRBV15	TRBJ1-4	ATSSFRGSDEKLF
TRBV7-2	TRBJ2-1	ASGTTASYNEQF
TRBV6-5	TRBJ2-1	ASSYSRLRAALKQF
TRBV4-1	TRBJ1-1	ASSHRTENTEAF
TRBV7-9	TRBJ2-5	ASSRNDRAGETQY
TRBV5-1	TRBJ2-7	ASSLWQGHDEQY
TRBV30	TRBJ1-6	AWSSTFWSSPLH
TRBV18	TRBJ2-6	ASSEGSGANVLT
TRBV20-1	TRBJ1-4	SARDIQGFANEKLF
TRBV10-1	TRBJ1-5	ASSESGGRASNQPQH
TRBV7-9	TRBJ1-2	ASSLPGGASYGYT
TRBV6-2/TRBV6-3	TRBJ2-1	ASRSLTSDRGNEQF
TRBV28	TRBJ2-3	ASSFAGTIPDTQY
TRBV18	TRBJ1-1	ASSPQTGAEAF